The T cell receptor (beta chain) described here comes from a study of beta chain features in type 1 diabetes. There are 14 residues in the CDR3. Trimming cost V 1 base and J 5 bases, with 9 bases left between them. Germline CDR1 and CDR2: SGHTA and FQGTGA. Expressed TCRB transcripts were sequenced, since all the RNA that had been isolated was reverse transcribed. Profiling relied on immunoSEQ multiplex PCR, and the TCRdb table lists in-frame clones only, not all of them. The profile shows 350,000 to 450,000 clones, around 15% of them singletons. This clone was found a few times. Its antigen is as yet unknown. Study-level results: The study left unresolved whether HLA type influences TCRB rearrangement.

Material for sequencing was naive CD4+ T cells from blood. V is TRBV7-3 and J is TRBJ2-1; possible D gene TRBD1, 6 bases. This TCR derives from a woman aged 18-35 years in good health. CDR3 coding DNA: TGTGCCAGCAGCTTAATGTCAGGGGACAATGAGCAGTTCTTC. Its translation is CASSLMSGDNEQFF.